A single sample is the source of the 11 T cell receptor beta chains below, sequenced in a study of cytomegalovirus exposure and HLA in healthy donors. Primers for the PCR totalled 60 Vbeta and 13 Jbeta. The table came from immunoSEQ multiplex PCR; TCRdb's copy has only in-frame clones and leaves some out. The table includes 60,000 to 85,000 clones, around three quarters detected once. Sequenced sample: PBMCs. The origin of the receptors is a male donor in good health and CMV-seropositive.

The gene calls are TRBV27 and TRBJ1-2, with D perhaps matching TRBD1 (6 bases). Between the trimmed V and J ends, which lost 5 bases and 3 bases, there was a span of 16 bases. CDR3 length: 15 amino acids. Germline CDR1 and CDR2: MNHEY and SMNVEV (reference sequence). The DNA for the CDR3 is TGTGCCAGCAGTCCCCCCTGGGGGCGCTACTATGGCTACACCTTC. This codes for CASSPPWGRYYGYTF.

The genes are TRBV5-4 and TRBJ2-7, with D maybe TRBD2 (7 bases). Germline values: CDR1 SGHNT, CDR2 YYREEE (reference sequence). There are 15 residues in the CDR3. The V end was cut by 4 bases, the J end by 3 bases, with 17 bases between. The CDR3 spells CASSGEGEGHYEQYF. The CDR3 nucleotides read TGTGCCAGCAGCGGGGAGGGGGAGGGGCACTACGAGCAGTACTTC.

In this sample, this clone turned up once. The V gene is TRBV4-2, the J gene TRBJ1-1; D perhaps matches TRBD1 (6 bases). Germline V lookup: CDR1 LGHNA, CDR2 YNFKEQ. The CDR3 is 15 residues long. Trimming left V 5 bases short and J 2 bases short, with 15 bases between. CDR3 region: CASSTQSDRNTEAFF. CDR3 sequence (DNA): TGTGCCAGCAGCACCCAGTCGGACAGAAACACTGAAGCTTTCTTT.

The V gene is TRBV5-1, the J gene TRBJ2-3; D might be TRBD2 (5 bases). V lost 0 bases, J lost 4 bases, and 6 bases lay in between. In germline, CDR1 is SGHRS, CDR2 YFSETQ. The CDR3 runs 13 residues. CDR3 amino acids: CASSLAGSDTQYF. In DNA form, the CDR3 reads TGCGCCAGCAGCTTGGCGGGGTCAGATACGCAGTATTTT.

V gene TRBV19 combines with J gene TRBJ1-4; possibly TRBD1 for D (5 bases). CDR1 is LNHDA, CDR2 SQIVND, per germline (reference sequence). CDR3 size: 16 residues. V was pared by 0 bases and J by 0 bases, with 8 bases between. This chain's CDR3 is CASSIDTGPTNEKLFF. DNA of the CDR3: TGTGCCAGTAGTATAGATACAGGCCCAACTAATGAAAAACTGTTTTTT.

The chain uses TRBV2 and TRBJ2-1; TRBD2 matches at 8 bases. Germline V gives CDR1 SNHLY, CDR2 FYNNEI. V lost 6 bases and J lost 9; bases outside the gene matches: 10. The CDR3 runs 14 residues. The CDR3 is CASSGSRGGSEQFF. The CDR3, as DNA: TGTGCCAGCAGCGGGAGTCGGGGGGGAAGTGAGCAGTTCTTC.

This chain joins TRBV21-1 and TRBJ1-5; TRBD1 is the table's D call, not checked against the DNA. TRBV21-1 is assigned pseudogene status. This CDR3 is built from 16 residues. CDR3: CASSRSRSRVNQPQHF. As DNA, the CDR3 is TGTGCCAGCAGCAGGTCCCGCAGCAGGGTGAATCAGCCCCAGCATTTT.

The chain couples TRBV6-5 to TRBJ2-7; D is possibly TRBD2 (5 bases). Between the trimmed V and J ends, which lost 2 bases and 4 bases, there was a span of 15 bases. CDR3 size: 15 residues. Germline-derived CDR1 and CDR2 are MNHEY and SVGAGI. The CDR3 DNA sequence: TGTGCCAGCAGTTACGGGCCCGGGGAATGGTACGAGCAGTACTTC. Its protein product is CASSYGPGEWYEQYF.

CDR3 residues: CASSMGGEQFF. DNA for the CDR3: TGTGCCAGCAGCATGGGCGGGGAGCAGTTCTTC. V and J are TRBV7-6 and TRBJ2-1; D perhaps matches TRBD2 (5 bases). CDR1 is SGHVS and CDR2 is FNYEAQ in the germline V gene. The CDR3 length is 11 residues. V shed 5 bases and J shed 10 bases, with 9 bases lying between them.

This clone has only a few counts. The CDR3 reads CASSGRGRDSGANVLTF. CDR3 coding DNA: TGTGCCAGCAGCGGCAGGGGGCGCGACTCTGGGGCCAACGTCCTGACTTTC. The chain combines TRBV7-3 with TRBJ2-6, with 8 bases aligning to TRBD1. J lost 0 bases, V lost 5 bases, and 6 bases had no gene match. The CDR3 is made up of 17 amino acids. In germline, CDR1 is SGHTA, CDR2 FQGTGA.

This clone was seen a few times. The chain recombines TRBV29-1 with TRBJ2-7, with 7 bases that match TRBD1. The CDR3 totals 14 residues. J was trimmed by 6 bases and V by 4 bases; bases with no gene match: 12. The germline V gene has CDR1 SQVTM and CDR2 ANQGSEA. The CDR3 protein is CSVGDPGQRGEQYF. The CDR3 nucleotides read TGCAGCGTTGGAGATCCGGGACAGCGAGGCGAGCAGTACTTC.